These 14 T cell receptor beta chains came from one sample sequenced in a study of beta chain features in type 1 diabetes. The investigators reverse transcribed all of the isolated RNA, so they sequenced expressed TCRB transcripts. The data were produced by immunoSEQ multiplex PCR, yet TCRdb's version contains in-frame clones alone and is incomplete. The table includes roughly 730,000 clones, about an eighth detected once. These receptors have no known antigen. Study-wide results and caveats: Across all four CD4+ subsets, people with type 1 diabetes showed modestly shorter TCRB CDR3s.

Sequencing was carried out using naive CD4+ T cells from blood. The receptors were gathered from a man between 18 and 29 years old with type 1 diabetes.

J is TRBJ2-4 and V is TRBV7-9, with 10 positions matching TRBD1. The CDR3 contains 15 residues. Germline V lookup: CDR1 SEHNR, CDR2 FQNEAQ (reference sequence). The J segment lost 6 bases and the V segment lost 4 bases, leaving 6 bases of the junction unmatched. CDR3 amino acids: CASSSPRDRGNIQYF. In nucleotides, the CDR3 is TGTGCCAGCAGCTCGCCCCGGGACAGGGGAAACATTCAGTACTTC.

Comments on this clone: Mismatch with germline at one junction end may stem from a read error. The rearrangement links TRBV7-7 to TRBJ1-1, with 7 bases matching TRBD1. This CDR3 has 13 amino acids. Germline lookup yields CDR1 SSHAT and CDR2 FNYEAQ (reference sequence). The CDR3 bases are TGTGCTAGCAGCTTGAACAGGGGCGCTGAAGCTTTCTTT. It encodes CASSLNRGAEAFF.

This clone was seen more than once but under ten times. The chain carries TRBV11-2 and TRBJ1-5, with D possibly TRBD1 on 5 matching bases. V shed 5 bases and J shed 3 bases, with 11 bases lying between them. The CDR3 covers 14 residues. CDR1 and CDR2 from the germline V gene are SGHAT and FQNNGV. The CDR3 is CASSPPGDNQPQHF. CDR3 coding DNA: TGTGCCAGCAGCCCCCCGGGGGACAATCAGCCCCAGCATTTT.

The V gene is TRBV6-6, the J gene TRBJ2-3, with a tentative D call TRBD1 (6 bases). V shed 2 bases and J shed 3 bases, with 12 bases lying between them. CDR1 and CDR2 from the germline V gene are MNHNY and SVGAGI (reference sequence). CDR3 length: 15 amino acids. CDR3 sequence: CASSYSGGRTDTQYF. The DNA of the CDR3 is TGTGCCAGCAGTTACAGTGGGGGCCGGACAGATACGCAGTATTTT.

This clone was seen a few times. The V gene is TRBV13, the J gene TRBJ1-1, with a weak D call TRBD1 (6 bases). In germline, CDR1 is PRHDT, CDR2 FYEKMQ (reference sequence). The CDR3 length is 11 residues. V lost 2 bases to trimming and J lost 13 bases, with 11 bases between them. Written as DNA, the CDR3 is TGTGCCAGCAGCTTAAGGGGGAGTGGTTTCTTT. It encodes CASSLRGSGFF.

This sequence joins TRBV6-6 and TRBJ1-2; 7 positions match TRBD1. This CDR3 is built from 16 residues. Germline values: CDR1 MNHNY, CDR2 SVGAGI (reference sequence). V shed 4 bases and J 5 bases; nucleotides not matched to a gene: 13. The CDR3 DNA reads as TGTGCCAGCAGTTCCGACCTCCAGGGGGTCGTGTATGGCTACACCTTC. This translates into CASSSDLQGVVYGYTF.

This clone was observed a few times. The chain couples TRBV29-1 to TRBJ2-5, with 7 bases matching TRBD2. CDR1 is SQVTM and CDR2 is ANQGSEA in the germline V gene. The ends lost 4 bases at V and 3 bases at J; junction bases unmatched: 5. The CDR3 spans 13 residues. The CDR3 spells CSVAAGTKETQYF. The CDR3 region has the DNA TGCAGCGTTGCAGCCGGGACTAAAGAGACCCAGTACTTC.

The genes are TRBV28 and TRBJ1-2; D is unclear. Trimming removed 3 bases at V and 5 bases at J, with 10 bases between. This CDR3 spans 13 amino acids. Germline V lookup: CDR1 MDHEN, CDR2 SYDVKM. The CDR3 sequence: CASSLVQPYGYTF. Here the CDR3 DNA reads TGTGCCAGCAGTTTGGTCCAGCCGTATGGCTACACCTTC.

In this sample, this clone turned up once. The chain combines TRBV30 with TRBJ1-1, with D perhaps matching TRBD1 (6 bases). Trimming removed 4 bases from V and 0 bases from J, with 15 bases in between. Germline CDR1 GTSNPN, CDR2 SVGIG (reference sequence). The CDR3 runs 15 residues. The CDR3 here is CAWKLPDRMNTEAFF. The CDR3 DNA is TGTGCCTGGAAGCTCCCGGACAGAATGAACACTGAAGCTTTCTTT.

The chain recombines TRBV18 with TRBJ2-7, with D possibly being TRBD2 (5 bases). Trimming removed 1 base from V and 5 bases from J, with 9 bases in between. The germline V gene encodes CDR1 KGHSH and CDR2 LQKENI. The length of the CDR3 is 13 residues. The CDR3 is CASSPRLADEQYF. CDR3 sequence (DNA): TGTGCCAGCTCACCACGGCTAGCCGACGAGCAGTACTTC.

The chain recombines TRBV2 with TRBJ1-2, with D hard to call. This CDR3 contains 14 residues. Germline CDR1 and CDR2: SNHLY and FYNNEI. Trimming removed 2 bases at V and 3 bases at J, with 10 bases between. The CDR3: CASSELTGDYGYTF. CDR3 nucleotides: TGTGCCAGCAGTGAACTCACCGGGGACTATGGCTACACCTTC.

J is TRBJ1-5 and V is TRBV29-1, with D perhaps TRBD1 (5 bases). Germline-derived CDR1 and CDR2 are SQVTM and ANQGSEA. V lost 4 bases and J 5 bases, leaving 15 bases between the germline ends. The CDR3 has 14 amino acids. CDR3 sequence reads: CSVATGTQDQPQHF. CDR3 DNA sequence: TGCAGCGTTGCAACCGGGACTCAAGATCAGCCCCAGCATTTT.

The rearrangement joins TRBV9 to TRBJ2-2; D gene unclear. Germline CDR1 SGDLS, CDR2 YYNGEE. This CDR3 is built from 14 residues. V lost 7 bases and J 4 bases, leaving 14 bases between the germline ends. The CDR3 here is CASGSRWGTGELFF. The CDR3 coding sequence is TGTGCCAGCGGGTCCCGGTGGGGCACCGGGGAGCTGTTTTTT.

This clone has a handful of counts. The chain links TRBV29-1 to TRBJ2-3, with 8 bases matching TRBD1. This CDR3 contains 14 residues. V shed 4 bases, J shed 2 bases, and the junction held 5 bases outside the gene matches. Germline V gene data show CDR1 as SQVTM and CDR2 as ANQGSEA. The CDR3 region is CSVASGGFTDTQYF. In nucleotides, the CDR3 is TGCAGCGTTGCATCAGGGGGCTTCACAGATACGCAGTATTTT.